The sequence of this T cell receptor (beta chain) was determined in a study of T cell repertoires in cytomegalovirus infection. The V end lost 1 base, the J end lost 4 bases, and 7 bases lay between the germline ends. The CDR3 has 13 residues. The V gene's germline CDR1 is SEHNR and CDR2 FQNEAQ (reference sequence). Comments on this clonotype: The antigen is not known.

TCRdb called the reads again in MiXCR, with one record for every CDR3 protein. Counted here are 80,000 or so distinct CDR3 sequences, 35% to 45% occurring once; the ten biggest clones make up approximately 93%. The V gene is TRBV7-9, the J gene TRBJ1-2; D perhaps matches TRBD1 (5 bases). The receptor was derived from a human donor in good health (CMV status not recorded). Some clones in this sample may be carry-over from other donors' samples. This material consisted of CD8+ T cells from cultured PBMCs, taken from culture after CMV antigen stimulation. The CDR3 loop is CASSLGDVYGYTF. The CDR3 DNA reads as TGTGCCAGCAGCTTAGGGGACGTCTATGGCTACACCTTC.